This TCR beta chain was retrieved from a study of human T cells and chemical hapten exposure (dated by TCRdb to about 2021). Broadly, across the study: For sensitization, 2% DPC in acetone was applied to a roughly 2 cm by roughly 2 cm area of upper inner arm skin. About 30 alopecia patients provided blood for TCR sequencing at one to four time points (pre-sensitization, 2, 6 and 24 weeks). Libraries were combined into a pool for sequencing, and differences in TCR yield between samples came mainly from small differences in library volumes within the pool. Alopecia areata with under or over 50% scalp involvement, alopecia totalis and alopecia universalis were represented in the patient cohort, which was mostly female. Patch testing was done on the upper back using Finn chambers containing 0.01% DPC, and results were scored after 6 days according to International Contact Dermatitis Research Group standards. Blood samples were taken from patients before sensitization (week 0) and then at 2, 6 and about 24 weeks after DPC sensitization. Patients additionally received weekly therapeutic DPC doses to the scalp throughout the approximately 22-week study period. The study tracked peripheral blood TCR repertoire changes in vivo during primary and secondary sensitization to the hapten diphenylcyclopropenone (DPC) in alopecia patients. Overall study outcomes, separate from this receptor: Alopecia, a presumed autoimmune disease, was present in all patients, so the immune response of the patients might differ from that of healthy individuals. The number of TCRs above 1 in 1000 frequency did not change with DPC sensitization; there was no evidence of global repertoire structure alterations. Patch test score correlated positively with the number of PT1 expanded TCRs, reaching significance at thresholds 8, 16 and 32 but not at 4. Significantly more large CDR3 similarity clusters were formed by expanded TCRs than by pre-sensitization or healthy control sets, consistent with antigen-driven responses. After repeated subsampling, changes were observed in the strength of the expansion versus patch-test correlation and in the threshold at which the correlation became significant.

Reading the label with the study, this specimen's time point is: patch test 1, 2 weeks after DPC sensitization. The sample's treatment or condition label is to be understood as: therapeutic diphenylcyclopropenone sensitization with weekly scalp DPC. At every patch-test visit, the blood draw took place before the patch test was put on. Patients were considered eligible if aged 18 to 70, diagnosed with alopecia and deemed suitable for DPC therapy, and patients were excluded if pregnant. Total RNA was isolated from unfractionated whole blood collected in Tempus Blood RNA tubes. V is pared back by 4 bases and J by 5 bases, with 21 bases lying between the germline termini. From a lookup of the germline V gene (reference sequence), CDR1 and CDR2 are SEHNR and FQNEAQ. The CDR3 holds 16 amino acids from the cysteine to the phenylalanine. The retained sequence is limited to the CDR3, 48 bases, with the frame set at the first base.

This clonotype appeared a few times. It lacks a known antigen. This may be a read error: a much more frequent sequence differs by one nucleotide. To prepare the library, RACE was applied. Instrument on record: NextSeq 500. During library preparation, unique molecular identifiers were attached to individual cDNA molecules so that TCRs could be counted in a quantitative, reproducible way. Both TCR alpha and TCR beta chains were sequenced from each blood RNA sample. On the study's bioinformatics: A median of around 96,000 TCRs per sample was observed, with a range of 23,224 to 690,600. V, J and CDR3 annotation of the TCR reads was performed with the Decombinator software suite. To make PS versus PT1 abundance plots, every sample was subsampled to the same number of TCRs (28,000). Expanded TCRs were defined as absent before sensitization and observed at least eight times at the 2-week time point. TCRdb redid the processing of the public reads, applying fastp at Q25 and MiXCR, and retained in-frame beta chains. When rows share a CDR3 protein, they turn into one entry using the most common DNA and genes. Clone size and V and J calls follow TCRdb, not the original study. Present in this sample are under 450,000 distinct CDR3 sequences, nearly 5% of which were seen just once. The ten largest make up under 3% of the sample.

The chain uses TRBV7-9 and TRBJ2-7; the D gene is possibly TRBD1, with 5 bases matching. Source: whole blood, taken in connection with sensitization to the hapten diphenylcyclopropenone (DPC). The sequence came from a woman aged 50 to 60 with alopecia areata. Some clones in this sample may be carry-over from other donors' samples. This receptor carries the CDR3 CASSSRPTGPADEQYF. DNA sequence: TGTGCCAGCAGCTCACGTCCAACAGGCCCGGCGGACGAGCAGTACTTC.